A selection of T cell receptor beta chains follows, all from one sample in a study of T cells in Graves' hyperthyroidism and ophthalmopathy. TCRdb reprocessed the multiplex PCR reads via MiXCR and lists one record per CDR3 protein. The sample records hundreds of thousands of distinct CDR3 sequences, roughly 45% being singletons. Sequences were obtained from peripheral blood or thyroid tissue (not recorded which). These receptors were obtained from an adult man with Graves' disease, either hyperthyroidism or ophthalmopathy (not recorded which). The CDR3 runs from the conserved cysteine through the conserved F or W. Fields, in order: J gene, D gene, clone size, V gene, CDR3 protein. A D gene is named only where the DNA matches it firmly. The size field is filled for only some rows; it gives once, few, many or a size class.

TRBJ2-5	NA	NA	TRBV19	CASSALPGTPNGETQYF
TRBJ1-2	TRBD1	NA	TRBV29-1	CSTPDRGRGGYTF
TRBJ1-3	NA	many	TRBV12-3/TRBV12-4	CASSLAGLGNTIYF
TRBJ1-5	NA	NA	TRBV10-3	CAISPRDSNQPQHF
TRBJ1-5	TRBD1	few	TRBV2	CASCVRQGTKPQHF
TRBJ2-7	NA	few	TRBV10-3	CASSPGTHEQYF
TRBJ1-1	TRBD1	NA	TRBV25-1	CASSETGVANTEAFF
TRBJ1-3	TRBD1	NA	TRBV10-3	CAIRDNGTGNTIYF
TRBJ2-5	TRBD1	NA	TRBV25-1	CASSPRTGGEETQYF
TRBJ2-2	NA	NA	TRBV12-3/TRBV12-4	CAGRRGGGNTGELFF
TRBJ2-7	TRBD1	NA	TRBV6-1	CASTRTGGVYEQYF
TRBJ2-5	NA	few	TRBV20-1	CSASEDRNWYQETQYF
TRBJ2-7	NA	many	TRBV15	CATSRVERQTAYEQYF
TRBJ1-4	NA	few	TRBV12-3/TRBV12-4	CASSFRRGTPNEKLFF
TRBJ1-1	NA	NA	TRBV2	CASTSGRENTEAFF
TRBJ1-5	TRBD1	NA	TRBV7-2	CASSTGTGGNSNQPQHF
TRBJ2-7	TRBD2	many	TRBV15	CATSRAGEGYVEQYF
TRBJ1-3	NA	NA	TRBV24-1	CATSGTPGNTIYF
TRBJ1-3	NA	many	TRBV2	CASSEAVGGSGNTIYF
TRBJ1-6	TRBD1	NA	TRBV5-1	CASSSGQGADSPLHF
TRBJ1-6	TRBD1	NA	TRBV2	CASSEAGQYNSPLHF
TRBJ1-5	NA	NA	TRBV29-1	CSVDDGGNQPQHF
TRBJ2-7	TRBD2	NA	TRBV14	CASSRGPGLAGDHEQYF
TRBJ1-2	NA	many	TRBV9	CASSVETGNYGYTF
TRBJ2-6	NA	many	TRBV29-1	CSVDRGAGANVLTF
TRBJ1-5	TRBD1	NA	TRBV24-1	CASSDLDRDNQPQHF
TRBJ1-6	TRBD1	once	TRBV19	CASYETGRISPLHF
TRBJ2-2	TRBD2	NA	TRBV5-1	CASSSRLAGPTGELFF
TRBJ1-2	NA	NA	TRBV11-2	CASSLGPVGGPYGYTF
TRBJ2-5	NA	few	TRBV6-5	CASSYVGQETQYF
TRBJ2-5	TRBD2	NA	TRBV29-1	CSVWTSGSPETQYF
TRBJ1-2	NA	few	TRBV25-1	CASSEGRQGYGYTF
TRBJ1-2	TRBD1	few	TRBV6-5	CASSPRQGIYGYTF
TRBJ1-5	NA	NA	TRBV6-1	CASSPAHEHF
TRBJ2-7	TRBD1	NA	TRBV15	CATKTGDSYEQYF
TRBJ2-5	TRBD1	NA	TRBV29-1	CSVAIWDRVYETQYF
TRBJ2-2	NA	NA	TRBV24-1	CATSDPGSLGELFF
TRBJ2-5	TRBD2	few	TRBV20-1	CSAPVRTSLTPETQYF
TRBJ1-2	TRBD1	few	TRBV20-1	CSARDWTGLEDGYTF
TRBJ1-5	NA	few	TRBV5-1	CASSLEGGGAGNQPQHF
TRBJ2-5	NA	once	TRBV15	CATSSFWGQQTQYF
TRBJ2-2	TRBD1	NA	TRBV2	CASSHTRGLGTGELFF
TRBJ2-5	TRBD1	few	TRBV20-1	CSASDRGQVETQYF
TRBJ1-1	TRBD1	many	TRBV7-8	CASSLRTGSMNTEAFF
TRBJ1-4	TRBD1	NA	TRBV2	CASRVQGATNEKLFF
TRBJ1-1	NA	NA	TRBV10-3	CASSQQATTEAFF
TRBJ1-5	TRBD1	NA	TRBV10-3	CASLDREDQPQHF
TRBJ1-2	TRBD1	NA	TRBV29-1	CSVEDQATGVGYTF
TRBJ1-4	NA	NA	TRBV20-1	CSARRAGGGEKLFF
TRBJ1-1	NA	NA	TRBV19	CASYESSPNTEAFF
TRBJ1-4	TRBD1	NA	TRBV7-2	CASSGNSGTANEKLFF
TRBJ2-7	TRBD1	NA	TRBV5-1	CASSLEAGGATDEQYF
TRBJ1-6	TRBD1	few	TRBV2	CASSDRSSGQGLTSPLHF
TRBJ2-7	TRBD2	many	TRBV7-2	CASSLSGSQYF
TRBJ1-1	NA	many	TRBV7-9	CASSLVGAEGEAFF